The clone carrying this T cell receptor beta chain was counted a few times. Its target is unknown. This specimen belongs to a study of beta chain features in type 1 diabetes. Regarding the study as a whole: The study found moderately but significantly shorter TCRB CDR3s in all four CD4+ subsets of Type 1 diabetes patients.

The investigators reverse transcribed all of the isolated RNA, so they sequenced expressed TCRB transcripts. Using immunoSEQ multiplex PCR, the repertoire was profiled, and TCRdb retains in-frame clones only, with some absent. The table lists about 160,000 clones, approximately 10% of them singletons. Stem cell-like memory, regulatory, central memory and naive CD4+ cells were sorted via CD45RO/CCR7/CD25/CD127/CD95/CD27. Specimen: central memory CD4+ T cells from blood. The receptor was derived from a woman aged 25 to 39 with type 1 diabetes.

In DNA, the CDR3 is TGTGCCAGCAGCCCGCCGGGACTAGCGGGAGTCACAGATACGCAGTATTTT. Translated: CASSPPGLAGVTDTQYF. The rearrangement uses TRBV7-9 and TRBJ2-3; TRBD2 matches 14 bases. The CDR3 extends over 17 amino acids. V lost 5 bases to trimming and J lost 2 bases; unmatched junction nucleotides: 6. Looked up from germline, CDR1 is SEHNR and CDR2 is FQNEAQ (reference sequence).